These 29 T cell receptor beta chains were all obtained from the same sample, sequenced in a study of cytomegalovirus exposure and HLA in healthy donors. TCRdb keeps only in-frame clones here, not all; method: immunoSEQ multiplex PCR. The table records over 85,000 clones, around 87% of them present only once. The sequenced sample was PBMCs. All receptors come from a woman in her 30s in good health and CMV-seropositive.

The chain employs TRBV19 and TRBJ2-2; TRBD2 matches 7 bases. V shed 6 bases, J shed 8 bases, and the junction held 15 bases outside the gene matches. This CDR3 has 16 amino acids. The germline gives CDR1 LNHDA, CDR2 SQIVND (reference sequence). CDR3: CASSGGGAGSQGELFF. CDR3 nucleotide sequence: TGTGCCAGTAGCGGCGGGGGTGCGGGATCACAAGGGGAGCTGTTTTTT.

The V call is TRBV5-1, the J call TRBJ2-7; 7 bases align to TRBD1. The V gene's germline CDR1 is SGHRS and CDR2 YFSETQ. The ends lost 2 bases at V and 2 bases at J; junction bases unmatched: 4. This CDR3 has 14 amino acids. The CDR3 loop reads CASSFLTGTYEQYF. The CDR3 DNA reads TGCGCCAGCAGCTTCCTGACAGGGACCTACGAGCAGTACTTC.

This clone was seen just once. The chain couples TRBV6-5 to TRBJ2-5; 10 nucleotides match TRBD1. CDR3 length: 12 residues. V lost 8 bases, J lost 5 bases, and 2 bases stayed unmatched. CDR1 and CDR2 from the germline V gene are MNHEY and SVGAGI. CDR3 region: CASEDRGETQYF. CDR3 bases: TGTGCCAGCGAGGACAGGGGGGAGACCCAGTACTTC.

The chain joins TRBV21-1 to TRBJ1-2; the table assigns TRBD1, which was not confirmed against the DNA. TRBV21-1 is assigned pseudogene status. The CDR3 is made up of 13 amino acids. The CDR3 bases are TGTGCCAGCAGGTTCCAACAGGGTTGGGGCTACACCTTC. This codes for CASRFQQGWGYTF.

The chain has TRBV5-1 and TRBJ2-1; weak D call: TRBD2 (5 bases). This CDR3 region has 14 residues. Germline CDR1 and CDR2: SGHRS and YFSETQ. With 2 bases removed from V and 2 bases from J, the gap between germline ends came to 8 bases. CDR3 protein: CASSFEGAYNEQFF. CDR3 bases: TGCGCCAGCAGCTTTGAGGGTGCCTACAATGAGCAGTTCTTC.

The rearrangement links TRBV29-1 to TRBJ2-7, with 8 bases lining up with TRBD1. In germline, CDR1 is SQVTM, CDR2 ANQGSEA. Unmatched junction bases numbered 4, after V lost 6 bases and J lost 6 bases. The CDR3 consists of 11 residues. CDR3 DNA: TGCAGCGTCCGACAGGGGCCCGAGCAGTACTTC. Translating gives CSVRQGPEQYF.

This clone was observed a handful of times. V and J are TRBV2 and TRBJ1-5, with D unresolved. V was pared by 3 bases and J by 7 bases, with 7 bases between. Germline V gene sequence: CDR1 SNHLY, CDR2 FYNNEI. The CDR3 has 12 amino acids. The CDR3 here is CASSDEGQPQHF. CDR3 in DNA: TGTGCCAGCAGTGATGAGGGACAGCCCCAGCATTTT.

V is TRBV5-4 and J is TRBJ2-5, with a tentative D call TRBD2 (5 bases). This CDR3 comprises 16 residues. Between the trimmed V and J ends, which lost 4 bases and 3 bases, there was a span of 19 bases. Germline V lookup: CDR1 SGHNT, CDR2 YYREEE (reference sequence). The CDR3 sequence is CASSPEADLREETQYF. The CDR3 DNA reads TGTGCCAGCAGCCCCGAGGCGGACCTGCGGGAAGAGACCCAGTACTTC.

The chain carries TRBV4-2 and TRBJ1-5, with TRBD1 as a possible D gene (6 bases). Germline assignment: CDR1 LGHNA and CDR2 YNFKEQ. The germline V and J ends were trimmed by 0 bases and 5 bases, with 20 bases remaining between them. This CDR3 comprises 18 residues. CDR3 sequence: CASSQDRGGGWKYQPQHF. The CDR3 nucleotides read TGTGCCAGCAGCCAAGATAGGGGGGGCGGGTGGAAGTATCAGCCCCAGCATTTT.

The chain joins TRBV14 to TRBJ1-5; a possible D gene is TRBD1 (5 bases). CDR1 is SGHDN and CDR2 is FVKESK in the germline V gene. Trimming took 4 bases from V and 4 from J, leaving 8 bases between them. There are 13 residues in the CDR3. CDR3 bases: TGTGCCAGCAGCCTGGGACTAAATCAGCCCCAGCATTTT. Translation: CASSLGLNQPQHF.

The rearrangement uses TRBV7-9 and TRBJ2-5, with 14 nucleotides matching TRBD2. The CDR3 has 16 amino acids. The germline V gene encodes CDR1 SEHNR and CDR2 FQNEAQ (reference sequence). V was clipped by 4 bases and J by 5 bases; unmatched bases: 6. CDR3 DNA sequence: TGTGCCAGCAGCTCCCCGGGACTAGCGGGGGTTGAGACCCAGTACTTC. Its protein is CASSSPGLAGVETQYF.

The rearrangement joins TRBV4-1 to TRBJ1-5, with a tentative D call TRBD1 (5 bases). V shed 3 bases and J shed 1 base, with 22 bases lying between them. The CDR3 is 19 residues long. Germline V gives CDR1 MGHRA, CDR2 YSYEKL. The CDR3 nucleotides are TGCGCCAGCAGCCAGATAGGGCAGGGCCTTTCAGGAAGCAATCAGCCCCAGCATTTT. Translation gives CASSQIGQGLSGSNQPQHF.

The chain joins TRBV5-1 to TRBJ2-2; 10 bases map to TRBD1. J was trimmed by 4 bases and V by 3 bases; bases with no gene match: 3. The CDR3 totals 15 residues. The germline CDR1 and CDR2 sequences are SGHRS and YFSETQ. The CDR3 here is CASSSRTGGTGELFF. In DNA, the CDR3 is TGCGCCAGCAGCTCCCGGACAGGGGGCACCGGGGAGCTGTTTTTT.

The rearrangement links TRBV6-6 to TRBJ2-3; the D is unclear. Germline CDR1 reads MNHNY; CDR2 reads SVGAGI (reference sequence). The CDR3 has 12 amino acids. Trimming left V 2 bases short and J 6 bases short, with 6 bases between. CDR3 in amino acids: CASSYVGDTQYF. In DNA form, the CDR3 reads TGTGCCAGCAGTTACGTCGGGGATACGCAGTATTTT.

The rearrangement uses TRBV4-3 and TRBJ2-2; 7 positions agree with TRBD2. This CDR3 is built from 16 residues. The trim removed 4 bases at V and 6 bases at J, leaving 11 bases unmatched. Germline CDR1 LGHNA, CDR2 YSLEER. The CDR3 nucleotides read TGCGCCAGCAGCCCAAGGGACTATTCTTCTCCCGGGGAGCTGTTTTTT. Amino acid sequence: CASSPRDYSSPGELFF.

The chain has TRBV30 and TRBJ2-1; 10 bases agree with TRBD2. This CDR3 spans 17 amino acids. CDR1 is GTSNPN, CDR2 SVGIG, per germline (reference sequence). Trimming removed 5 bases from V and 4 bases from J; junction bases left unmatched: 14. The CDR3 DNA follows: TGTGCCTGGGGAACCCTCCAGCGGGGGGGGAAGTACAATGAGCAGTTCTTC. It codes for CAWGTLQRGGKYNEQFF. Supplemented by reference TRBV30 and TRBJ2-1, the full variable domain reads SQTIHQWPATLVQPVGSPLSLECTVEGTSNPNLYWYRQAAGRGLQLLFYSVGIGQISSEVPQNLSASRPQDRQFILSSKKLLLSDSGFYLCAWGTLQRGGKYNEQFFGPGTRLTVL.

This chain joins TRBV6-5 and TRBJ2-7; 11 bases line up with TRBD1. Germline V lookup: CDR1 MNHEY, CDR2 SVGAGI. The trim removed 2 bases at V and 6 bases at J, leaving 6 bases unmatched. This CDR3 comprises 15 residues. The CDR3 DNA reads as TGTGCCAGCAGTTACAGGAGGACAGGGGGCTTCGAGCAGTACTTC. It encodes CASSYRRTGGFEQYF.

This clone came up once. The chain is built from TRBV5-1 and TRBJ2-1; 7 bases align to TRBD1. With V trimmed by 1 base and J by 6 bases, 4 bases remained unmatched. CDR3 size: 14 residues. Germline CDR1 and CDR2: SGHRS and YFSETQ. In DNA, the CDR3 is TGCGCCAGCAGCTTGTCACAGGGGACCAATGAGCAGTTCTTC. It codes for CASSLSQGTNEQFF.

This chain connects TRBV6-5 to TRBJ2-3; D is perhaps TRBD2 (6 bases). The CDR3 is 13 residues long. Germline CDR1 MNHEY, CDR2 SVGAGI. V was clipped by 5 bases and J by 4 bases, with 10 bases between them. The CDR3 loop is CASSRGLPDTQYF. For the CDR3, the DNA is TGTGCCAGCAGTCGGGGACTCCCAGATACGCAGTATTTT.

The chain couples TRBV4-2 to TRBJ2-1, with 8 bases lining up with TRBD1. The CDR3 sequence is 16 residues long. V shed 2 bases and J 4 bases; nucleotides not matched to a gene: 7. CDR1 is LGHNA and CDR2 is YNFKEQ in the germline V gene. The CDR3, as DNA: TGTGCCAGCAGCCAAAGGGGACAGGAATATTACAATGAGCAGTTCTTC. It yields the protein CASSQRGQEYYNEQFF.

The chain couples TRBV19 to TRBJ2-1, with 11 nucleotides matching TRBD2. The CDR3 is made up of 17 amino acids. Germline CDR1 and CDR2: LNHDA and SQIVND (reference sequence). Germline trimming cut 5 bases from V and 2 bases from J; bases unmatched to any gene: 8. As DNA, the CDR3 is TGTGCCAGTAGTCACGGGGGACTAGCGGCCGCCTACAATGAGCAGTTCTTC. Translating gives CASSHGGLAAAYNEQFF.

V is TRBV7-3 and J is TRBJ2-1; D may be TRBD1 (6 bases). Trimming left V 3 bases short and J 6 bases short, with 9 bases between. CDR3 length: 13 residues. Germline CDR1 SGHTA, CDR2 FQGTGA. CDR3 sequence (DNA): TGTGCCAGCAGCTTCCGCAGGGGCAATGAGCAGTTCTTC. Translated, it gives CASSFRRGNEQFF.

V and J are TRBV11-1 and TRBJ2-5; D unresolved. Per the germline V gene, CDR1 is SGHAT and CDR2 is FQDESV (reference sequence). Trimming cost V 2 bases and J 6 bases, with 13 bases left between them. The CDR3 covers 14 residues. The CDR3 here is CASSLPGRKQTQYF. CDR3 DNA sequence: TGTGCCAGCAGCTTACCGGGTCGTAAGCAGACCCAGTACTTC.

V gene TRBV28 combines with J gene TRBJ1-1; 8 bases fit TRBD1. Germline lookup yields CDR1 MDHEN and CDR2 SYDVKM. The CDR3 runs to 17 residues. The junction had 12 bases not matched to a gene; V was cut back by 6 bases and J by 0 bases. The chain's CDR3 is CASSLVRTGNMNTEAFF. The CDR3 DNA follows: TGTGCCAGCAGCCTGGTTCGGACAGGGAACATGAACACTGAAGCTTTCTTT.

V usage is TRBV19 and J usage is TRBJ2-1; tentatively, D is TRBD1 (6 bases). Trimming removed 3 bases from V and 2 bases from J, with 14 bases in between. CDR3 length: 16 amino acids. Germline V lookup: CDR1 LNHDA, CDR2 SQIVND (reference sequence). The CDR3 coding sequence is TGTGCCAGTAGTATCCAGGACAGCCGAACCTACAATGAGCAGTTCTTC. Protein product: CASSIQDSRTYNEQFF.

The genes are TRBV11-2 and TRBJ2-2, with 8 bases fitting TRBD1. The CDR3 is 15 amino acids. The germline CDR1 and CDR2 sequences are SGHAT and FQNNGV. V shed 2 bases and J 7 bases; nucleotides not matched to a gene: 6. The DNA for the CDR3 is TGTGCCAGCAGCTTACCCTCAGGGGGCGGCGGGGAGCTGTTTTTT. This encodes CASSLPSGGGGELFF.

The chain is built from TRBV11-2 and TRBJ2-5; D remains ambiguous. The CDR3 runs 15 residues. CDR1 SGHAT and CDR2 FQNNGV come from the germline V gene. V lost 3 bases, J lost 2 bases, and 13 bases lay in between. The CDR3, as DNA: TGTGCCAGCAGCTTCGAACTCTGGTCGCAAGAGACCCAGTACTTC. It encodes CASSFELWSQETQYF.

The gene calls are TRBV2 and TRBJ2-1, with 10 bases fitting TRBD2. Losses at the gene ends were 4 bases for V and 0 bases for J; bases not matched to a gene: 12. The CDR3 sequence is 19 residues long. Germline CDR1 and CDR2: SNHLY and FYNNEI. In DNA, the CDR3 is TGTGCCAGCAGTGGTGGGGCTAGCGGGAGTCAGAGCTCCTACAATGAGCAGTTCTTC. Protein product: CASSGGASGSQSSYNEQFF.

The chain employs TRBV5-1 and TRBJ2-1; 7 nucleotides agree with TRBD2. CDR1 and CDR2 from the germline V gene are SGHRS and YFSETQ. The CDR3 runs 15 residues. The J segment lost 4 bases and the V segment lost 4 bases, leaving 8 bases of the junction unmatched. The CDR3 loop is CASSPQAGYYNEQFF. CDR3 bases: TGCGCCAGCAGCCCCCAAGCGGGGTATTACAATGAGCAGTTCTTC.